One sample yielded the 18 T cell receptor beta chains listed below, sequenced in a study of technical replicates of blood from several donors. Some clones are missing from TCRdb's copy, which holds only in-frame ones; the method was immunoSEQ multiplex PCR. The top ten hold roughly 0.21% of the sample, which has some 100,000 clones, 96% seen once. Input material: T cells isolated from PBMCs. These receptors all come from a human donor in good health.

V and J are TRBV6-5 and TRBJ1-2; D is unclear. From germline, CDR1 is MNHEY and CDR2 SVGAGI. CDR3 length: 15 amino acids. Trimming took off 2 bases at V and 2 bases at J, with 12 bases between the two ends. In DNA, the CDR3 is TGTGCCAGCAGTTACACCTCAGGTAGAAACTATGGCTACACCTTC. Translation: CASSYTSGRNYGYTF.

The chain combines TRBV19 with TRBJ2-7; 13 bases match TRBD2. Per germline, CDR1 LNHDA and CDR2 SQIVND (reference sequence). With 1 base clipped from V and 5 bases from J, the junction kept 2 bases outside the gene matches. The CDR3 has 15 residues. The CDR3 sequence: CASSIGGLAGDEQYF. The CDR3 nucleotides read TGTGCCAGTAGTATAGGCGGACTAGCGGGAGACGAGCAGTACTTC.

The V gene is TRBV18, the J gene TRBJ2-1; the D is unclear. Germline-derived CDR1 and CDR2 are KGHSH and LQKENI. V was pared by 2 bases and J by 10 bases, with 9 bases between. This CDR3 has 12 residues. CDR3 DNA sequence: TGTGCCAGCTCACCAACCTCCAGAGAGCAGTTCTTC. It specifies CASSPTSREQFF.

The chain joins TRBV5-1 to TRBJ2-3, with unresolved D. This CDR3 has 12 amino acids. CDR1 and CDR2 (germline): SGHRS, YFSETQ. Trimming stripped 4 bases from V and 3 bases from J, with 6 bases between. The CDR3 coding sequence is TGCGCCAGCAGCCCGCGAACAGATACGCAGTATTTT. This gives the protein CASSPRTDTQYF.

This clone was seen a single time. Within the sample, other DNA sequences also encode this same CDR3. The chain links TRBV5-4 to TRBJ2-1; D not resolved. V was trimmed by 1 base and J by 3 bases, leaving 8 bases between them. The CDR3 extends over 14 amino acids. Looked up from germline, CDR1 is SGHNT and CDR2 is YYREEE (reference sequence). The CDR3 DNA reads as TGTGCCAGCAGCTTGACGGGTAGCTACAATGAGCAGTTCTTC. Translating gives CASSLTGSYNEQFF.

The J gene is TRBJ2-3, the V gene TRBV4-1, with D unclear. The germline CDR1 and CDR2 sequences are MGHRA and YSYEKL. The CDR3 runs 13 residues. V was clipped by 0 bases and J by 4 bases, with 5 bases between them. This CDR3 reads CASSQESADTQYF. CDR3 coding DNA: TGCGCCAGCAGCCAAGAGTCGGCAGATACGCAGTATTTT.

The chain uses TRBV29-1 and TRBJ1-1, with 9 nucleotides matching TRBD1. With 7 bases clipped from V and 4 bases from J, the junction kept 7 bases outside the gene matches. In germline, CDR1 is SQVTM, CDR2 ANQGSEA. The CDR3 has 13 residues. The CDR3 is CSGRTGEVTEAFF. The DNA of the CDR3 is TGCAGCGGCCGGACAGGGGAAGTCACTGAAGCTTTCTTT.

This clone is a singleton in its sample. The rearrangement links TRBV6-5 to TRBJ1-1; possible D gene TRBD1, 6 bases. The germline V and J ends were trimmed by 0 bases and 1 base, with 9 bases remaining between them. The length of the CDR3 is 15 residues. Germline V gene sequence: CDR1 MNHEY, CDR2 SVGAGI. The CDR3 loop is CASSYSQGQNTEAFF. CDR3 in DNA: TGTGCCAGCAGTTACTCCCAGGGGCAGAACACTGAAGCTTTCTTT.

The chain carries TRBV28 and TRBJ1-2; D possibly corresponds to TRBD1 (5 bases). Germline assignment: CDR1 MDHEN and CDR2 SYDVKM. Trimming removed 3 bases at V and 3 bases at J, with 11 bases between. This CDR3 is built from 14 residues. Here the CDR3 reads CASSFVQGYYGYTF. The CDR3 DNA reads TGTGCCAGCAGTTTTGTTCAGGGCTACTATGGCTACACCTTC.

This chain joins TRBV5-4 and TRBJ2-2, with TRBD2 matching over 7 bases. CDR1 SGHNT and CDR2 YYREEE come from the germline V gene (reference sequence). The CDR3 covers 17 residues. Germline trimming cut 1 base from V and 5 bases from J; bases unmatched to any gene: 11. The CDR3 bases are TGTGCCAGCAGCTTGTACAGTGGGTCTAGCGGAACCGGGGAGCTGTTTTTT. Encoded protein: CASSLYSGSSGTGELFF.

The chain is built from TRBV29-1 and TRBJ2-1; 7 bases match TRBD1. The CDR3 has 13 residues. Germline-derived CDR1 and CDR2 are SQVTM and ANQGSEA. The ends lost 3 bases at V and 2 bases at J; junction bases unmatched: 1. CDR3 DNA sequence: TGCAGCGTTGAGGGACAGACCTACAATGAGCAGTTCTTC. Encoded protein: CSVEGQTYNEQFF.

The V and J genes are TRBV14 and TRBJ2-1; TRBD2 matches 7 bases. Germline V gene lookup returns CDR1 SGHDN and CDR2 FVKESK. The CDR3 is 14 amino acids. The V gene end was trimmed by 5 bases and the J gene end by 8 bases; junction bases not matched to a gene: 9. The CDR3 sequence: CASSRTSWFDEQFF. CDR3 nucleotides: TGTGCCAGCAGCAGGACTAGTTGGTTTGATGAGCAGTTCTTC.

This chain connects TRBV19 to TRBJ1-5; D uncertain. The V gene lost 3 bases and the J gene lost 10 bases, with 7 bases spanning the gap. The CDR3 covers 11 residues. The germline gives CDR1 LNHDA, CDR2 SQIVND (reference sequence). In nucleotides, the CDR3 is TGTGCCAGTAGTATTGGAGGACCCCAGCATTTT. Protein sequence: CASSIGGPQHF.

This chain links TRBV12-5 with TRBJ2-3; 8 bases fit TRBD1. V was clipped by 6 bases and J by 2 bases; unmatched bases: 10. CDR1 is LGHNT and CDR2 is FRNRAP in the germline V gene. CDR3 length: 16 amino acids. The CDR3 here is CASGLTKDRDTDTQYF. CDR3 nucleotide sequence: TGTGCTAGTGGCCTTACCAAGGACAGGGACACAGATACGCAGTATTTT.

The chain links TRBV2 to TRBJ2-7; the D is unclear. Between the trimmed V and J ends, which lost 7 bases and 4 bases, there was a span of 14 bases. CDR1 is SNHLY and CDR2 is FYNNEI in the germline V gene. CDR3 length: 13 residues. The CDR3 DNA follows: TGTGCCAGCACTCGACAAAAAGGTTACGAGCAGTACTTC. It encodes CASTRQKGYEQYF.

The chain recombines TRBV19 with TRBJ1-1; D remains unclear. V was shortened by 7 bases and J by 0 bases, with 18 bases between the two germline ends. CDR1 is LNHDA, CDR2 SQIVND, per germline (reference sequence). This CDR3 has 16 residues. The CDR3 region is CASIREEGLMNTEAFF. The CDR3 DNA is TGTGCCAGTATCCGGGAGGAGGGATTAATGAACACTGAAGCTTTCTTT.

The chain recombines TRBV14 with TRBJ2-1; D unclear. V lost 4 bases, J lost 0 bases, and 10 bases lay in between. Germline values: CDR1 SGHDN, CDR2 FVKESK. The CDR3 is made up of 15 amino acids. CDR3: CASSLAPGSYNEQFF. CDR3 in DNA: TGTGCCAGCAGCCTGGCCCCGGGCTCCTACAATGAGCAGTTCTTC.

The chain carries TRBV7-2 and TRBJ2-2; 13 bases line up with TRBD2. J gave up 5 bases and V 6 bases, and 6 bases lay outside the gene matches. Germline lookup yields CDR1 SGHTA and CDR2 FQGNSA. CDR3 length equals 16 residues. The CDR3 here is CASRAPGLAGTGELFF. Here the CDR3 DNA reads TGTGCCAGCAGGGCCCCGGGACTAGCGGGGACCGGGGAGCTGTTTTTT.